Reported below is one TCR beta chain. Its antigen remains unidentified. The input lacks base qualities; no much larger clone sits a single base away. Here V drops 1 base and J drops 9 bases, and the junction holds 9 bases not matched to any gene. The CDR3, from cysteine to phenylalanine, totals 15 residues. Only CDR3 DNA remains: 45 bases, in frame from the first base. From a lookup of the germline V gene, CDR1 and CDR2 are SGDLS and YYNGEE. Interpreted using the paper, the time point label stands for: less than 30 months on ibrutinib. For TCR beta library preparation, roughly 2 micrograms of genomic DNA were extracted from the cryopreserved PBMCs. Longitudinal blood samples from CLL patients receiving ibrutinib monotherapy were subjected to high-throughput TCR beta sequencing. The patients took part in an open-label, single-center phase 2 trial of ibrutinib monotherapy. On a MiSeq, deep resolution sequencing aimed for a depth between 1 in 1 million and 1 in 200,000 T cells, with each clonotype covered 10x on average. The immunoSEQ hsTCRB Kit was used to generate the TCR beta libraries. Per the authors' processing: Data were analyzed with ImmunoSEQ Data Assistant and ImmunoSEQ Analyzer, with V, D and J genes assigned per IMGT definitions. Clonality was computed as one minus normalized Shannon entropy of productive rearrangement frequencies, ranging from 0 to 1. Public clonotype analysis was restricted to overrepresented clonotypes comprising at least 0.05% of each patient's repertoire. About a dozen age-matched healthy donor repertoires from immuneACCESS served as clonality controls. Entries here come from immuneACCESS through TCRdb and include only in-frame sequences with V and J called. Some clones fail to appear in such tables; in the studies checked, an unresolved V gene covers under half of the shortfall, and the cause of the remainder is unknown. That table furnishes V, J and clone size, whereas the DNA furnished D and trimming. This sample lists about 160,000 clones; 70% to 85% were detected once. About 4.3% of the sample is held by the ten biggest clonotypes.

The record originates from a study of cytotoxic CD8 clonotypes in ibrutinib-treated CLL (dated by TCRdb to the early 2020s). In terms of the full investigation: The cohort included roughly 15 treatment-naive and approximately eleven relapsed/refractory patients; around 18 were IGHV unmutated. Partial responses were observed in about 25 patients and complete responses in 2; after a median follow-up of roughly 62 months, remission was maintained in 14 patients and progression was observed in approximately 12. Longitudinal samples were available for about 30% of the 86 trial participants. On average, each sample had approximately 250,000 productive templates and tens of thousands of productive rearrangements. Every remission and progressive disease sample was obtained while ibrutinib was still being received by the patients. Cryopreserved peripheral blood mononuclear cells were collected at three points: before therapy, at response, and at either sustained remission or disease progression. Samples at response were collected after a median of 12 months of treatment, with a range of roughly 6 to 36 months. The paper as a whole reports these results and caveats: Clonality rose at ibrutinib response, remained stable during sustained remission, and dropped back toward baseline at progression. Public clonotypes were rare and either shrank or stayed stable during treatment, and the rise in clonality at ibrutinib response reflected expansion of private clonotypes. Lymph node repertoires were not examined, and the timing of sampling was not matched between patients in sustained remission and those whose disease progressed. At baseline, clonality was higher than in age-matched healthy donors and showed a strong correlation with circulating CD8+ T-cell counts.

The receptor was derived from a human donor with chronic lymphocytic leukemia. This receptor chain uses TRBV9 and TRBJ2-1; 8 of the junction bases match TRBD1. The source was PBMCs, collected after 24 months of ibrutinib treatment. Here is the DNA: TGTGCCAGCAGCGTATTAACAGGGGGTCACAGTGAGCAGTTCTTC. Translated, this is CASSVLTGGHSEQFF. The entire variable domain, with the stretches around the CDR3 drawn from the reference TRBV9 and TRBJ2-1 proteins, is DSGVTQTPKHLITATGQRVTLRCSPRSGDLSVYWYQQSLDQGLQFLIQYYNGEERAKGNILERFSAQQFPDLHSELNLSSLELGDSALYFCASSVLTGGHSEQFFGPGTRLTVL.